One and the same sample provided the 22 T cell receptor beta chains below, sequenced in a study of cytomegalovirus exposure and HLA in healthy donors. PCR used 60 Vbeta primers and 13 Jbeta primers. Here immunoSEQ multiplex PCR was the method, and the copy in TCRdb shows in-frame clones only, minus some. Here the sample table reports some 120,000 clones. Sequenced: PBMCs. The receptors originated from a young man in good health and CMV-seronegative.

V usage is TRBV6-5 and J usage is TRBJ1-3; D is perhaps TRBD1 (5 bases). Germline V CDR1 and CDR2: MNHEY, SVGAGI. The CDR3 is made up of 14 amino acids. The V and J ends lost 4 bases and 4 bases respectively, with 11 bases between them. The CDR3 nucleotides read TGTGCCAGCAGTTCAGGGTTATGGGGAAACACCATATATTTT. Protein: CASSSGLWGNTIYF.

V gene TRBV5-1 combines with J gene TRBJ1-1; 7 positions agree with TRBD1. V was pared by 0 bases and J by 5 bases, with 10 bases of the junction left unmatched. Germline V gene data show CDR1 as SGHRS and CDR2 as YFSETQ. CDR3 size: 16 residues. Here the CDR3 DNA reads TGCGCCAGCAGCTTGGCCTCCGCAGGGGGTCGAACTGAAGCTTTCTTT. It translates to CASSLASAGGRTEAFF. Full variable domain (rest looked up from reference TRBV5-1 and TRBJ1-1): KAGVTQTPRYLIKTRGQQVTLSCSPISGHRSVSWYQQTPGQGLQFLFEYFSETQRNKGNFPGRFSGRQFSNSRSEMNVSTLELGDSALYLCASSLASAGGRTEAFFGQGTRLTVV.

This sequence joins TRBV19 and TRBJ2-6; D may be TRBD1 (5 bases). Between the trimmed V and J ends, which lost 4 bases and 4 bases, there was a span of 8 bases. Germline V CDR1 and CDR2: LNHDA, SQIVND (reference sequence). This CDR3 region has 14 residues. The CDR3, as DNA: TGTGCCAGTAGTACAGGGTACGGGGCCAACGTCCTGACTTTC. Amino acids: CASSTGYGANVLTF. Combining the CDR3 with reference TRBV19 and TRBJ2-6 gives the whole variable domain DGGITQSPKYLFRKEGQNVTLSCEQNLNHDAMYWYRQDPGQGLRLIYYSQIVNDFQKGDIAEGYSVSREKKESFPLTVTSAQKNPTAFYLCASSTGYGANVLTFGAGSRLTVL.

The chain combines TRBV6-5 with TRBJ1-1, with unresolved D. The germline CDR1 and CDR2 sequences are MNHEY and SVGAGI. Trimming removed 0 bases from V and 4 bases from J, with 6 bases in between. This CDR3 is 13 amino acids long. The CDR3 sequence is CASSYSPGTEAFF. The CDR3 nucleotides are TGTGCCAGCAGTTACTCTCCCGGCACTGAAGCTTTCTTT.

The chain has TRBV7-3 and TRBJ2-3; perhaps TRBD2 as D (5 bases). This CDR3 region has 14 residues. Germline V lookup: CDR1 SGHTA, CDR2 FQGTGA. V was clipped by 3 bases and J by 2 bases, with 9 bases between them. CDR3 bases: TGTGCCAGCAGCTTCGACGGGGACACAGATACGCAGTATTTT. Protein: CASSFDGDTDTQYF.

V gene TRBV12-5 combines with J gene TRBJ1-6, with TRBD1 identical over 9 bases. Per the germline V gene, CDR1 is LGHNT and CDR2 is FRNRAP. Trimming at V came to 7 bases and at J to 9 bases, leaving 7 bases not matched to a gene. This CDR3 spans 14 amino acids. The CDR3 is CASATGQGRSPLHF. CDR3 nucleotides: TGTGCTAGTGCCACGGGACAGGGTCGTTCACCCCTCCACTTT.

This sequence joins TRBV2 and TRBJ2-7, with 10 positions matching TRBD1. Germline V gene sequence: CDR1 SNHLY, CDR2 FYNNEI. The CDR3 totals 14 residues. J was trimmed by 3 bases and V by 6 bases; bases with no gene match: 5. CDR3 amino acids: CASRATGGDYEQYF. Here the CDR3 DNA reads TGTGCCAGCAGAGCGACAGGGGGCGACTACGAGCAGTACTTC.

The chain is built from TRBV19 and TRBJ2-3; D is possibly TRBD2 (5 bases). The CDR3 sequence is 13 residues long. Germline loops: CDR1 LNHDA, CDR2 SQIVND (reference sequence). V lost 1 base and J 8 bases, leaving 10 bases between the germline ends. The CDR3: CASSIVGSSTQYF. CDR3 DNA sequence: TGTGCCAGTAGTATAGTGGGGAGCAGTACGCAGTATTTT. Together with reference TRBV19 and TRBJ2-3, the CDR3 gives the full variable domain: DGGITQSPKYLFRKEGQNVTLSCEQNLNHDAMYWYRQDPGQGLRLIYYSQIVNDFQKGDIAEGYSVSREKKESFPLTVTSAQKNPTAFYLCASSIVGSSTQYFGPGTRLTVL.

This chain joins TRBV15 and TRBJ1-2; 9 positions match TRBD1. The V gene's germline CDR1 is LNHNV and CDR2 YYDKDF (reference sequence). Unmatched junction bases numbered 9, after V lost 1 base and J lost 6 bases. The CDR3 runs 16 residues. CDR3 loop: CATSRAITGGLDGYTF. The CDR3 nucleotides read TGTGCCACCAGCAGAGCTATAACAGGGGGCCTTGATGGCTACACCTTC.

The rearrangement joins TRBV27 to TRBJ1-5, with 7 nucleotides matching TRBD1. Trimming at V came to 8 bases and at J to 6 bases, leaving 10 bases not matched to a gene. This CDR3 region has 14 residues. CDR1 and CDR2 (germline): MNHEY, SMNVEV (reference sequence). The CDR3 bases are TGTGCCAGCCGATTTCAGGGGGTCGGTCAGCCCCAGCATTTT. This translates into CASRFQGVGQPQHF.

The gene calls are TRBV5-1 and TRBJ2-7, with 7 bases identical to TRBD1. Per the germline V gene, CDR1 is SGHRS and CDR2 is YFSETQ. After removal of 4 bases from V and 3 bases from J, the junction contained 13 bases not matched to a gene. The CDR3 runs 16 residues. In nucleotides, the CDR3 is TGCGCCAGCAGCGACCTATACAGGGGAAAGGGCTACGAGCAGTACTTC. Residues: CASSDLYRGKGYEQYF.

V is TRBV5-7 and J is TRBJ1-1; the D gene is possibly TRBD1 (6 bases). TRBV5-7 is an ORF, with its function uncertain. CDR3 length: 13 amino acids. V was cut by 4 bases and J by 2 bases, with 9 bases left in between. This CDR3 is CASSPGVNTEAFF. The DNA for the CDR3 is TGTGCCAGCAGCCCAGGGGTAAACACTGAAGCTTTCTTT.

This chain connects TRBV2 to TRBJ2-1, with D maybe TRBD1 (6 bases). V dropped 6 bases and J dropped 9 bases, with 9 bases sitting between them. CDR1 and CDR2 (germline): SNHLY, FYNNEI. CDR3 length equals 11 residues. This CDR3 reads CASRLQGEQFF. CDR3 in DNA: TGTGCCAGCAGACTACAGGGTGAGCAGTTCTTC. The variable domain in full, completed from reference TRBV2 and TRBJ2-1, reads EPEVTQTPSHQVTQMGQEVILRCVPISNHLYFYWYRQILGQKVEFLVSFYNNEISEKSEIFDDQFSVERPDGSNFTLKIRSTKLEDSAMYFCASRLQGEQFFGPGTRLTVL.

In the case of this clone: Additional DNA sequences in this sample encode the identical CDR3. This sequence joins TRBV20-1 and TRBJ2-2; D unclear. V lost 3 bases and J 6 bases, leaving 5 bases between the germline ends. CDR3 size: 11 residues. In germline, CDR1 is DFQATT, CDR2 SNEGSKA (reference sequence). CDR3 DNA sequence: TGCAGTGCTAGGGGCCCCGGGGAGCTGTTTTTT. Protein product: CSARGPGELFF.

The chain links TRBV7-9 to TRBJ2-1; 7 bases are shared with TRBD2. The CDR3 runs to 13 residues. Trimming at V came to 3 bases and at J to 8 bases, leaving 4 bases not matched to a gene. CDR1 and CDR2 (germline): SEHNR, FQNEAQ (reference sequence). The CDR3 here is CASSFPGGYEQFF. DNA of the CDR3: TGTGCCAGCAGCTTCCCCGGGGGGTATGAGCAGTTCTTC.

The J gene is TRBJ2-7, the V gene TRBV6-4, with D possibly matching TRBD1 (5 bases). The CDR3 is 15 amino acids. Germline CDR1 MRHNA, CDR2 SNTAGT. The V and J ends lost 0 bases and 5 bases respectively, with 14 bases between them. The CDR3 nucleotides read TGTGCCAGCAGTGACTCCCTCGGCAGGGCCCACGAGCAGTACTTC. Protein product: CASSDSLGRAHEQYF.

V and J are TRBV6-5 and TRBJ2-5, with TRBD1 matching 8 bases. With the DNA end fitting TRBJ2-7 better, the J assignment may be wrong. Germline loops: CDR1 MNHEY, CDR2 SVGAGI. The CDR3 contains 13 residues. The CDR3: CATQGARAPEQYF. CDR3 bases: TGTGCCACTCAGGGGGCGAGAGCGCCCGAGCAGTACTTC.

CDR3 sequence reads: CASSSTDGALFSSNQPQHF. The CDR3 DNA sequence: TGTGCCAGCAGCTCCACCGACGGAGCTCTCTTCTCCAGCAATCAGCCCCAGCATTTT. The J gene is TRBJ1-5, the V gene TRBV7-8; D remains unclear. Trimming took 4 bases from V and 1 from J, leaving 23 bases between them. The CDR3 loop spans 19 amino acids. CDR1 is SGHVS and CDR2 is FQNEAQ in the germline V gene.

The V gene is TRBV5-6, the J gene TRBJ2-3; 8 bases agree with TRBD2. Germline CDR1 and CDR2: SGHDT and YYEEEE. After removal of 4 bases from V and 5 bases from J, the junction contained 6 bases not matched to a gene. The CDR3 runs to 14 residues. DNA for the CDR3: TGTGCCAGCAGCCGTAGCGGGGCAGGAGATACGCAGTATTTT. Residues: CASSRSGAGDTQYF.

This sequence joins TRBV5-1 and TRBJ2-7; TRBD1 is a possible D gene (6 bases). The CDR3 spans 12 residues. Trimming cost V 3 bases and J 6 bases, with 10 bases left between them. Germline V gene sequence: CDR1 SGHRS, CDR2 YFSETQ. The CDR3 sequence is CASSYTGPEQYF. For the CDR3, the DNA is TGCGCCAGCAGCTACACAGGGCCCGAGCAGTACTTC. Drawing the rest from reference TRBV5-1 and TRBJ2-7, the complete variable domain is KAGVTQTPRYLIKTRGQQVTLSCSPISGHRSVSWYQQTPGQGLQFLFEYFSETQRNKGNFPGRFSGRQFSNSRSEMNVSTLELGDSALYLCASSYTGPEQYFGPGTRLTVT.

The rearrangement uses TRBV6-6 and TRBJ1-6; 7 nucleotides match TRBD1. Germline CDR1 and CDR2: MNHNY and SVGAGI (reference sequence). With V trimmed by 7 bases and J by 5 bases, 8 bases remained unmatched. CDR3 size: 15 residues. The chain's CDR3 is CASNPSTGNNSPLHF. The CDR3 bases are TGTGCCAGCAACCCATCGACAGGGAATAATTCACCCCTCCACTTT.

This chain uses TRBV6-6 with TRBJ2-5; a weak D match, TRBD2 (5 bases). CDR1 and CDR2 from the germline V gene are MNHNY and SVGAGI (reference sequence). Trimming removed 5 bases from V and 6 bases from J, with 16 bases in between. The CDR3 runs 14 residues. The chain's CDR3 is CASSESSGVQTQYF. The CDR3 coding sequence is TGTGCCAGCAGTGAGTCGAGCGGAGTCCAGACCCAGTACTTC.